This T cell receptor (beta chain) was sequenced for a study of blood T cells in healthy people across ages. The CDR3 has 13 amino acids. Trimming stripped 8 bases from V and 0 bases from J, with 10 bases between. PCR was performed a second time for roughly 7 to 12 cycles using a sample-barcoded 5' primer and a J-beta primer mix. Each CDR3 protein is one row after TCRdb ran MiXCR on the 5' RACE reads. The top ten clones hold more than 20% of a sample with around 1,900,000 distinct CDR3 sequences, more than 35% of them seen once. What was sequenced was blood. The chain recombines TRBV12-3 or TRBV12-4 with TRBJ1-2, with D possibly TRBD1 on 5 matching bases. The sequence derives from a human donor in good health. The CDR3 bases are TGTGCCAGCGCCGGGGCCCCTAACTATGGCTACACCTTC. This encodes CASAGAPNYGYTF.